The 2 T cell receptor beta chains listed next were all sequenced from one sample in a study of CD8+ T cells in alopecia areata. Treatment indicated: oral pan-JAK inhibitor, 5-10 mg twice daily. Extracted RNA was reverse transcribed into cDNA, the sequencing template. Here immunoSEQ multiplex PCR was the method, and the copy in TCRdb shows in-frame clones only, minus some. The profile shows roughly 99,000 clones, around 84% of them singletons. Specimen: CD8+ T cells sorted from blood, collected at week 24, from a patient treated with tofacitinib. The receptors come from a human donor with alopecia areata.

This clone was detected only once. The chain links TRBV2 to TRBJ2-1; D perhaps matches TRBD2 (6 bases). The CDR3 is 15 amino acids. Germline CDR1 reads SNHLY; CDR2 reads FYNNEI. Trimming shortened V by 7 bases and J by 2 bases, and 15 bases separated the two germline ends. CDR3 sequence: CASTGGFFTYNEQFF. The DNA of the CDR3 is TGTGCCAGCACTGGGGGGTTTTTTACCTACAATGAGCAGTTCTTC.

The V call is TRBV6-5, the J call TRBJ2-5, with TRBD2 matching over 10 bases. The CDR3 consists of 15 residues. Germline V lookup: CDR1 MNHEY, CDR2 SVGAGI. V gave up 2 bases and J gave up 5 bases; unmatched junction bases: 5. The CDR3 bases are TGTGCCAGCAGTTACACTAGCGGGGTCGATGAGACCCAGTACTTC. Amino acids: CASSYTSGVDETQYF.